These 23 T cell receptor beta chains were sequenced from one sample in a study of blood T cell repertoires in COVID-19. Sequencing used immunoSEQ multiplex PCR; TCRdb keeps in-frame clones, though not all of them. This sample has tens of thousands of clones; about 63% occur once, and the top ten carry 8.8%. The sequenced sample consisted of peripheral blood. The receptors stem from a woman aged 70-85 years with acute or convalescent COVID-19.

This clone showed up just a few times. The rearrangement uses TRBV5-1 and TRBJ2-7; D might be TRBD1 (6 bases). This CDR3 comprises 12 residues. The germline CDR1 and CDR2 sequences are SGHRS and YFSETQ. Trimming removed 4 bases at V and 11 bases at J, with 16 bases between. The CDR3 DNA reads as TGCGCCAGCAGCGAACAGGGAAGAAACGAGTACTTC. It specifies CASSEQGRNEYF.

The V gene is TRBV5-8, the J gene TRBJ1-1; TRBD1 matches at 7 bases. Germline V gives CDR1 SGHTS, CDR2 YDEGEE. Unmatched junction bases numbered 5, after V lost 2 bases and J lost 1 base. The CDR3 extends over 15 amino acids. In DNA, the CDR3 is TGTGCCAGCAGCTTTAACAGGGGCACGAACACTGAAGCTTTCTTT. It is translated as CASSFNRGTNTEAFF.

Judged by abundance, this clone is medium-sized (0.01 to 0.1%). The chain combines TRBV15 with TRBJ2-7, with D possibly being TRBD2 (5 bases). CDR1 is LNHNV, CDR2 YYDKDF, per germline (reference sequence). Trimming pared 2 bases from V and 2 bases from J, leaving 13 bases between. This CDR3 comprises 15 residues. CDR3 residues: CATSRKSGAPYEQYF. The CDR3 DNA follows: TGTGCCACCAGCAGAAAGAGCGGTGCTCCCTACGAGCAGTACTTC.

DNA for the CDR3: TGTGCCAGCAGCTGGGGACAGGCCTACGAGCAGTACTTC. It encodes CASSWGQAYEQYF. This rearrangement joins TRBV7-2 to TRBJ2-7; 8 nucleotides align to TRBD1. J was trimmed by 2 bases and V by 4 bases; bases with no gene match: 1. The CDR3 contains 13 residues. Germline CDR1 and CDR2: SGHTA and FQGNSA.

V is TRBV5-1 and J is TRBJ2-1, with 8 bases lining up with TRBD1. CDR3 length: 16 residues. Germline V gene lookup returns CDR1 SGHRS and CDR2 YFSETQ. V was clipped by 4 bases and J by 5 bases; unmatched bases: 11. DNA for the CDR3: TGCGCCAGCAGCACAACCACCGGGACAGGACACAATGAGCAGTTCTTC. It encodes CASSTTTGTGHNEQFF.

The chain uses TRBV6-6 and TRBJ2-1; no clear D. This CDR3 region has 13 residues. Germline loops: CDR1 MNHNY, CDR2 SVGAGI (reference sequence). V lost 5 bases and J 6 bases, leaving 11 bases between the germline ends. CDR3 bases: TGTGCCAGCAGTAACATACAAAGCAATGAGCAGTTCTTC. It encodes CASSNIQSNEQFF.

This rearrangement joins TRBV2 to TRBJ1-1; 8 positions agree with TRBD1. This CDR3 spans 15 amino acids. Germline loops: CDR1 SNHLY, CDR2 FYNNEI. The junction had 10 bases not matched to a gene; V was cut back by 4 bases and J by 6 bases. The CDR3 protein is CASSGKDRAFPEAFF. The DNA for the CDR3 is TGTGCCAGCAGTGGAAAGGACAGGGCTTTCCCTGAAGCTTTCTTT.

This chain connects TRBV10-3 to TRBJ1-5; tentatively, D is TRBD1 (5 bases). The CDR3 extends over 13 amino acids. V was pared by 11 bases and J by 0 bases, with 11 bases between. Germline V gene lookup returns CDR1 ENHRY and CDR2 SYGVKD. As DNA, the CDR3 is TGTGCCTCACGGGGGACTAGCAATCAGCCCCAGCATTTT. Translation: CASRGTSNQPQHF.

This clone was seen only a few times. The chain couples TRBV2 to TRBJ1-5; TRBD1 is a possible D gene (5 bases). The V end lost 8 bases, the J end lost 4 bases, and 15 bases lay between the germline ends. CDR3 length equals 14 residues. Germline V gene sequence: CDR1 SNHLY, CDR2 FYNNEI. In DNA form, the CDR3 reads TGTGCCAGCGGAGGGGTACAACAAAATCAGCCCCAGCATTTT. Protein product: CASGGVQQNQPQHF.

The chain recombines TRBV2 with TRBJ1-1; no clear D. The CDR3 extends over 15 amino acids. Germline CDR1 SNHLY, CDR2 FYNNEI. Deletions cut 3 bases from V and 6 bases from J, with 17 bases between. For the CDR3, the DNA is TGTGCCAGCAGTGACCGGACGGGAGAGTGGGCTGAAGCTTTCTTT. This encodes CASSDRTGEWAEAFF.

In DNA form, the CDR3 reads TGTGCCAGCAGTTACTCGACTAGCGGGATCGCCGGGGAGCTGTTTTTT. Its translation is CASSYSTSGIAGELFF. The rearrangement joins TRBV6-2 or TRBV6-3 to TRBJ2-2, with 11 bases identical to TRBD2. The CDR3 spans 16 residues. V lost 0 bases, J lost 6 bases, and 3 bases stayed unmatched. Germline loops: CDR1 MNHEY, CDR2 SVGEGT.

V is TRBV5-1 and J is TRBJ1-4; 7 nucleotides match TRBD1. J was trimmed by 1 base and V by 4 bases; bases with no gene match: 4. From germline, CDR1 is SGHRS and CDR2 YFSETQ. CDR3 length equals 15 residues. For the CDR3, the DNA is TGCGCCAGCAGCGCCAGACAGGGAACTAATGAAAAACTGTTTTTT. It yields the protein CASSARQGTNEKLFF.

The CDR3 spells CASSLTGDRGSGQYF. CDR3 DNA sequence: TGTGCCAGCAGCCTTACTGGGGACAGGGGTTCGGGGCAGTACTTC. The rearrangement uses TRBV7-8 and TRBJ2-7; 10 bases agree with TRBD1. The length of the CDR3 is 15 residues. V was clipped by 5 bases and J by 9 bases; unmatched bases: 13. Germline V lookup: CDR1 SGHVS, CDR2 FQNEAQ. The variable domain in full, completed from reference TRBV7-8 and TRBJ2-7, reads GAGVSQSPRYKVAKRGQDVALRCDPISGHVSLFWYQQALGQGPEFLTYFQNEAQLDKSGLPSDRFFAERPEGSVSTLKIQRTQQEDSAVYLCASSLTGDRGSGQYFGPGTRLTVT.

The chain is built from TRBV5-8 and TRBJ2-7; weak D call: TRBD2 (6 bases). CDR3 size: 14 residues. Germline CDR1 is SGHTS and CDR2 is YDEGEE. Trimming took off 6 bases at V and 3 bases at J, with 16 bases between the two ends. CDR3 coding DNA: TGTGCCAGCACCGGGACTGATTCCCTCTACGAGCAGTACTTC. It codes for CASTGTDSLYEQYF.

The CDR3 DNA is TGCGCCAGCAGCCACCTCACAGGGAGCGCGAACACTGAAGCTTTCTTT. It translates to CASSHLTGSANTEAFF. The J gene is TRBJ1-1, the V gene TRBV4-3, with TRBD1 as a possible D gene (6 bases). CDR1 is LGHNA and CDR2 is YSLEER in the germline V gene. There are 16 residues in the CDR3. The V and J ends lost 3 bases and 1 base respectively, with 15 bases between them.

This clone showed up just a few times. The chain recombines TRBV11-2 with TRBJ1-3; perhaps TRBD1 as D (6 bases). V shed 4 bases and J shed 0 bases, with 10 bases lying between them. This CDR3 has 15 residues. Germline V gives CDR1 SGHAT, CDR2 FQNNGV. The CDR3: CASSSIRGSGNTIYF. The CDR3, as DNA: TGTGCCAGCAGCTCGATCAGGGGCTCTGGAAACACCATATATTTT. The variable domain in full, with the rest retrieved from reference TRBV11-2 and TRBJ1-3, is EAGVAQSPRYKIIEKRQSVAFWCNPISGHATLYWYQQILGQGPKLLIQFQNNGVVDDSQLPKDRFSAERLKGVDSTLKIQPAKLEDSAVYLCASSSIRGSGNTIYFGEGSWLTVV.

The chain carries TRBV6-6 and TRBJ2-3; 10 nucleotides match TRBD2. V dropped 5 bases and J dropped 2; count of bases not matched to a gene: 7. From germline, CDR1 is MNHNY and CDR2 SVGAGI (reference sequence). The CDR3 is 16 amino acids. The CDR3 sequence: CASSGTSGGATDTQYF. The CDR3 bases are TGTGCCAGCAGTGGGACGAGCGGGGGGGCCACAGATACGCAGTATTTT.

This chain joins TRBV28 and TRBJ2-5; 8 nucleotides line up with TRBD2. This CDR3 contains 15 residues. V lost 7 bases and J lost 5; bases outside the gene matches: 12. Germline CDR1 MDHEN, CDR2 SYDVKM. CDR3 protein: CASKGIAGIGETQYF. CDR3 DNA sequence: TGTGCCAGCAAGGGGATAGCGGGGATCGGCGAGACCCAGTACTTC.

The DNA for the CDR3 is TGTGCCAGTAGTATCGGGGGTCCGGGGGGAACTGAAGCTTTCTTT. Its translation: CASSIGGPGGTEAFF. The chain joins TRBV19 to TRBJ1-1, with D maybe TRBD1 (5 bases). The CDR3 contains 15 residues. Germline V CDR1 and CDR2: LNHDA, SQIVND (reference sequence). V was pared by 3 bases and J by 5 bases, with 16 bases between.

The genes are TRBV4-3 and TRBJ2-1, with D possibly matching TRBD2 (6 bases). This CDR3 region has 18 residues. Germline V lookup: CDR1 LGHNA, CDR2 YSLEER. V lost 0 bases and J 0 bases, leaving 15 bases between the germline ends. The CDR3 is CASSQDHGTLYSYNEQFF. In DNA form, the CDR3 reads TGCGCCAGCAGCCAAGATCATGGGACTCTTTACTCCTACAATGAGCAGTTCTTC.

This clone was found a few times. The rearrangement links TRBV19 to TRBJ1-5; TRBD1 matches 11 bases. Germline V CDR1 and CDR2: LNHDA, SQIVND (reference sequence). The CDR3 extends over 16 amino acids. V gave up 4 bases and J gave up 6 bases; unmatched junction bases: 8. The CDR3 here is CASSTYPGQGAQPQHF. DNA for the CDR3: TGTGCCAGTAGTACCTACCCCGGACAGGGGGCTCAGCCCCAGCATTTT.

This clone was detected ten times or more. V is TRBV12-3 or TRBV12-4 and J is TRBJ1-2; TRBD1 might be the D (6 bases). V shed 5 bases and J shed 7 bases, with 11 bases lying between them. The CDR3 sequence is 12 residues long. CDR3 nucleotide sequence: TGTGCCAGCAGTCGGCTGGGGGCTGGCTACACCTTC. It yields the protein CASSRLGAGYTF.

This clone came up a few times. The chain combines TRBV6-2 or TRBV6-3 with TRBJ2-3, with TRBD2 matching over 10 bases. Looked up from germline, CDR1 is MNHEY and CDR2 is SVGEGT. The CDR3 loop spans 17 amino acids. J was trimmed by 5 bases and V by 0 bases; bases with no gene match: 8. The CDR3 is CASSYSGSGRAEDTQYF. DNA for the CDR3: TGTGCCAGCAGTTACTCGGGGAGCGGGAGGGCCGAAGATACGCAGTATTTT.